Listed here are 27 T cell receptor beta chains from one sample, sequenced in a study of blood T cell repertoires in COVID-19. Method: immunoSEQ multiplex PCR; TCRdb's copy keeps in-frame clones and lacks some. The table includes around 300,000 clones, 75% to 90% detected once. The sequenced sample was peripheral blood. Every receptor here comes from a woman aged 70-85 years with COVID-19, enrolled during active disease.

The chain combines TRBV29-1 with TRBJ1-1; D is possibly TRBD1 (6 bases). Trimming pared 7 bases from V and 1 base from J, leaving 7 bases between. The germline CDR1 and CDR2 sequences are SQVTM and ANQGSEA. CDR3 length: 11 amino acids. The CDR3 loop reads CSGGGNTEAFF. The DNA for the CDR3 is TGCAGCGGAGGGGGGAACACTGAAGCTTTCTTT.

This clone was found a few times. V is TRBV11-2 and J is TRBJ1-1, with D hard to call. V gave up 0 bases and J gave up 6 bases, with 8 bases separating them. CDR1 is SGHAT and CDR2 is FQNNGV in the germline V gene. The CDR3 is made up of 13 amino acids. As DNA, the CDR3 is TGTGCCAGCAGCTTAGAGAGCTCTTCTGAAGCTTTCTTT. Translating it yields CASSLESSSEAFF. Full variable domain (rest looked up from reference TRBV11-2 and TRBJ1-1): EAGVAQSPRYKIIEKRQSVAFWCNPISGHATLYWYQQILGQGPKLLIQFQNNGVVDDSQLPKDRFSAERLKGVDSTLKIQPAKLEDSAVYLCASSLESSSEAFFGQGTRLTVV.

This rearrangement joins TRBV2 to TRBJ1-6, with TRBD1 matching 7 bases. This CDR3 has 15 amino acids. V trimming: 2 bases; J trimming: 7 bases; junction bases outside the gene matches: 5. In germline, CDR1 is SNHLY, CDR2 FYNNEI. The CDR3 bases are TGTGCCAGCAGTGAACCGGGACAGCTGAATTCACCCCTCCACTTT. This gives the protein CASSEPGQLNSPLHF.

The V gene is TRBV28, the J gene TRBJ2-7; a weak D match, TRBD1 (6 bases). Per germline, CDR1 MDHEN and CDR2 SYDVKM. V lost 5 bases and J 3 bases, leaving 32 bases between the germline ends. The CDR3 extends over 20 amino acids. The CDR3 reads CASSPVPYQTGSKVDYEQYF. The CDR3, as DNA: TGTGCCAGCAGTCCGGTCCCCTACCAAACAGGGAGCAAAGTAGACTACGAGCAGTACTTC.

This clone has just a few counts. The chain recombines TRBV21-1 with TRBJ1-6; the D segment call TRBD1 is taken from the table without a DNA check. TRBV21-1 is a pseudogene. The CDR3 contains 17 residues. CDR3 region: CASSKKGRRAYNSPLHF. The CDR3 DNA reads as TGTGCCAGCAGCAAAAAGGGCCGCAGGGCTTATAATTCACCCCTCCACTTT.

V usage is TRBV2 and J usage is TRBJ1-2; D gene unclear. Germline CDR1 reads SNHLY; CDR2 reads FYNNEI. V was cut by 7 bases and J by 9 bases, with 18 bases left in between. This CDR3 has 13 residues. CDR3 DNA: TGTGCCAGCACCCCTGGCCAAGCGAGAAGCTACACCTTC. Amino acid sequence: CASTPGQARSYTF.

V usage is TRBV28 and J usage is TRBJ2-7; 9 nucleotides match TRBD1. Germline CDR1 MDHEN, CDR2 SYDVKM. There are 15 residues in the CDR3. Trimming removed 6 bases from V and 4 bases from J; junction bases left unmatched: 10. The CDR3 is CASRLSGTGLYEQYF. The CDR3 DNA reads TGTGCCAGCAGACTCTCCGGGACAGGGTTGTACGAGCAGTACTTC.

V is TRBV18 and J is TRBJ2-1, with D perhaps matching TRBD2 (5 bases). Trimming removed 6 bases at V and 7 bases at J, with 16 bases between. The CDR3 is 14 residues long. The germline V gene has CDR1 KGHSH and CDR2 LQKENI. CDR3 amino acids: CASSDLRGLNEQFF. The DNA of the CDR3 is TGTGCCAGCTCGGATCTGCGAGGGCTGAATGAGCAGTTCTTC.

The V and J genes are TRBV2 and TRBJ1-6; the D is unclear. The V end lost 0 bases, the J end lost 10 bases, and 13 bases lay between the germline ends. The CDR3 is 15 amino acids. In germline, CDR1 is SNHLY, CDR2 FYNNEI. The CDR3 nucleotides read TGTGCCAGCAGTGAAGCGGAGTCGAATAGGTCACCCCTCCACTTT. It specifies CASSEAESNRSPLHF.

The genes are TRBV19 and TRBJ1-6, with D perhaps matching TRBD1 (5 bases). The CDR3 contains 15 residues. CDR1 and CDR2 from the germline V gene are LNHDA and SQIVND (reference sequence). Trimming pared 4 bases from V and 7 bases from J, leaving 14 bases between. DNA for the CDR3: TGTGCCAGTAGTACCACCGGGACTGAGAATTCACCCCTCCACTTT. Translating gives CASSTTGTENSPLHF.

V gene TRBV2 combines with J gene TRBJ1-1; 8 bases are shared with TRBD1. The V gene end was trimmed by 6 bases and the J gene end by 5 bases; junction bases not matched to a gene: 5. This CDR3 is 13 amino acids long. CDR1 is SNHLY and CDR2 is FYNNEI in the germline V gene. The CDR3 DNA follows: TGTGCCAGCAGCCGGACAGGGACGACTGAAGCTTTCTTT. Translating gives CASSRTGTTEAFF.

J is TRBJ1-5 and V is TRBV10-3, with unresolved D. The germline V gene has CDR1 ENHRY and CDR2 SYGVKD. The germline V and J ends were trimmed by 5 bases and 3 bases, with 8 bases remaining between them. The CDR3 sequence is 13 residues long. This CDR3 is CAISRHTNQPQHF. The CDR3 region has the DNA TGTGCCATCAGTCGACATACCAATCAGCCCCAGCATTTT.

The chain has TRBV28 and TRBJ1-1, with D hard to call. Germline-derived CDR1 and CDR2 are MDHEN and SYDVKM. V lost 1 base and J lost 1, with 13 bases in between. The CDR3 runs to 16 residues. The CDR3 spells CASSLSLSGRNTEAFF. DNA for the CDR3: TGTGCCAGCAGTTTATCACTTTCGGGGAGGAACACTGAAGCTTTCTTT.

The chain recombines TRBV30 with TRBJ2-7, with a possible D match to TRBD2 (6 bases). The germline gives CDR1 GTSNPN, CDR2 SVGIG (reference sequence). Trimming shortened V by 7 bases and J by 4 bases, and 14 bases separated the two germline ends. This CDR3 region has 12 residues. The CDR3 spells CALERVRYEQYF. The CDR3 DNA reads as TGTGCCTTGGAGCGGGTGAGGTACGAGCAGTACTTC. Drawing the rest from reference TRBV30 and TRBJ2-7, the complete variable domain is SQTIHQWPATLVQPVGSPLSLECTVEGTSNPNLYWYRQAAGRGLQLLFYSVGIGQISSEVPQNLSASRPQDRQFILSSKKLLLSDSGFYLCALERVRYEQYFGPGTRLTVT.

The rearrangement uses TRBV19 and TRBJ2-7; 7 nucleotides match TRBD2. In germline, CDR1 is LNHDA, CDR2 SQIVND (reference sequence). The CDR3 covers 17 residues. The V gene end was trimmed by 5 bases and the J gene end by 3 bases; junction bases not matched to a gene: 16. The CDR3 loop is CASSGRGWLFSRYEQYF. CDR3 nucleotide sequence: TGTGCCAGTAGTGGGCGGGGGTGGCTTTTTTCGCGCTACGAGCAGTACTTC.

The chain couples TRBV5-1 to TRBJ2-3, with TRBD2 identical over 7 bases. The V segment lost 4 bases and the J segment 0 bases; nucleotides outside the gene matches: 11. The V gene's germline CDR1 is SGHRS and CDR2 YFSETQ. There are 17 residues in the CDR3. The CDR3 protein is CASSRGPPGGSTDTQYF. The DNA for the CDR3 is TGCGCCAGCAGCCGGGGCCCCCCGGGGGGTAGCACAGATACGCAGTATTTT.

The CDR3 bases are TGCGCCAGCAGCTCGGACAGGGGGCAATCACCCCTCCACTTT. Translated: CASSSDRGQSPLHF. V gene TRBV5-1 combines with J gene TRBJ1-6, with TRBD1 matching over 11 bases. CDR3 length: 14 residues. From germline, CDR1 is SGHRS and CDR2 YFSETQ. J gave up 10 bases and V 3 bases, and 3 bases lay outside the gene matches.

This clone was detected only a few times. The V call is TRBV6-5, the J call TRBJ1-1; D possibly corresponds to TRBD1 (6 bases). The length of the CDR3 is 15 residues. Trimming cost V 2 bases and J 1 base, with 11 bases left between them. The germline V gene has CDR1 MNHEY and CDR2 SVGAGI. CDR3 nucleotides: TGTGCCAGCAGTTACGATCCAGGGGCGAACACTGAAGCTTTCTTT. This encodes CASSYDPGANTEAFF.

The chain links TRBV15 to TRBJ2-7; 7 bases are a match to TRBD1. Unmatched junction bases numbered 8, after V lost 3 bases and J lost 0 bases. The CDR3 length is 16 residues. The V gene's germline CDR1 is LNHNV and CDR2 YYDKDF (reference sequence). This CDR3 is CATSRGRTGSSYEQYF. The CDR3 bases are TGTGCCACCAGCAGGGGAAGGACAGGAAGCTCCTACGAGCAGTACTTC.

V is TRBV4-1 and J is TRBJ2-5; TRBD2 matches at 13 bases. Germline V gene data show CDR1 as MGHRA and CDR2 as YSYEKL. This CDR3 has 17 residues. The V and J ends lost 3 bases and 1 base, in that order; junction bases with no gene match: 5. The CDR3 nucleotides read TGCGCCAGCAGCCACGGACTAGCGGGGGTCCTCCAAGAGACCCAGTACTTC. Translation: CASSHGLAGVLQETQYF.

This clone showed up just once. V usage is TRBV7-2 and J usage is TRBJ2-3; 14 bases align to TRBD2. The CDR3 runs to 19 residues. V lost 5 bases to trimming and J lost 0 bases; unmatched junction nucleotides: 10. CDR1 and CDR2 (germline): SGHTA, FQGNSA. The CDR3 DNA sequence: TGTGCCAGCAGCCCGCACAGGGGACTAGCGGGGGATAGCACAGATACGCAGTATTTT. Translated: CASSPHRGLAGDSTDTQYF.

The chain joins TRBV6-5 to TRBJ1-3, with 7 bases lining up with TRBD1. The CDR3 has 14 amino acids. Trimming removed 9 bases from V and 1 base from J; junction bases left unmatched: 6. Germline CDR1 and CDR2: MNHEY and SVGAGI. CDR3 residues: CASRLRGSGNTIYF. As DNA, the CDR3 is TGTGCCAGTCGACTCAGGGGGTCTGGAAACACCATATATTTT.

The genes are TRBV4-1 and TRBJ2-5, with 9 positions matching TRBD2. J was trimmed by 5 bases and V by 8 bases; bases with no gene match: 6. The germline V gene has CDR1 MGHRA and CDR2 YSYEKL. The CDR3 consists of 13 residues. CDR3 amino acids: CASSLAGSETQYF. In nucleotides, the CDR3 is TGCGCCAGCTCTCTAGCGGGATCGGAGACCCAGTACTTC.

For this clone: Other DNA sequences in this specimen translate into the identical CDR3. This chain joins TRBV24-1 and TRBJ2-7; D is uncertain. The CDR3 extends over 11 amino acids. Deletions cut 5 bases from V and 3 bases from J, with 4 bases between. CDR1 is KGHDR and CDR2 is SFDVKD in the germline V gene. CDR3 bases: TGTGCCACCAGTGGCGGCTACGAGCAGTACTTC. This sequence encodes CATSGGYEQYF.

The CDR3 DNA follows: TGTGCCAGCAGTGATAGGGTGGACAGGGGGCTTTACGAGCAGTACTTC. This gives the protein CASSDRVDRGLYEQYF. The chain uses TRBV6-1 and TRBJ2-7, with 11 bases lining up with TRBD1. The CDR3 contains 16 residues. Germline V CDR1 and CDR2: MNHNS, SASEGT. The V gene end was trimmed by 3 bases and the J gene end by 4 bases; junction bases not matched to a gene: 8.

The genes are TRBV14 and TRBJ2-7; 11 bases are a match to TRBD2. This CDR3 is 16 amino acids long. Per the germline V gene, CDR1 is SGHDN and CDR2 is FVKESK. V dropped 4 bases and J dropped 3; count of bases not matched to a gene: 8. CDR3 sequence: CASSPFSGTSGYEQYF. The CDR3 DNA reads TGTGCCAGCAGCCCGTTCTCCGGGACTAGCGGCTACGAGCAGTACTTC.

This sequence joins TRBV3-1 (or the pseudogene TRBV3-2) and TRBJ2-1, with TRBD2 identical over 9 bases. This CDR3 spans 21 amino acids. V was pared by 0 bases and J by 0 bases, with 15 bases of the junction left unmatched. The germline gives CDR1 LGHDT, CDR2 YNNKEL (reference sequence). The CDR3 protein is CASSQDQRLSGGPSSYNEQFF. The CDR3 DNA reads TGTGCCAGCAGCCAAGACCAGCGCCTTAGCGGGGGCCCTAGCTCCTACAATGAGCAGTTCTTC.